This T cell receptor (beta chain) was observed in a study of T cell repertoires in cytomegalovirus infection. The wider study: Public TCR beta signatures were indicative of both CMV infection and a matching HLA type.

From the reads, TCRdb called clonotypes with MiXCR, one entry per CDR3 protein. The sample holds more than 400,000 distinct CDR3 sequences; 26% are singletons and the top ten take over 10%. This receptor was identified in a human donor in good health (CMV status not recorded). Some clones in this sample may be carry-over from other donors' samples. The sequencing sample was made of PBMCs.

CDR3 nucleotides: TGTGCCAGCAGCCAAGATGGGAGCGGGAGCGGGAGTGAGCAGTTCTTC. This encodes CASSQDGSGSGSEQFF. This chain links TRBV4-2 with TRBJ2-1; 8 bases line up with TRBD2. This CDR3 contains 16 residues. Looked up from germline, CDR1 is LGHNA and CDR2 is YNFKEQ. The V gene end was trimmed by 0 bases and the J gene end by 9 bases; junction bases not matched to a gene: 10.